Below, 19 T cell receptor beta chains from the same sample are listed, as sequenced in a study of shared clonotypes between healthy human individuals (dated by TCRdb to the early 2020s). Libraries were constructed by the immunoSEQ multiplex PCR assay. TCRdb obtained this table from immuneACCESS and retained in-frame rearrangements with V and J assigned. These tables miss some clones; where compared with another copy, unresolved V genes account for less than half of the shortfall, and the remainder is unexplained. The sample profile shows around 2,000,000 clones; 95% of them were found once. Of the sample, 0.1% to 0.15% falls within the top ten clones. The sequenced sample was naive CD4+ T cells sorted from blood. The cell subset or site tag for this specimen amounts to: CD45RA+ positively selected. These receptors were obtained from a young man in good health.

CDR3 DNA: TGTGCCAGCCGTCGAGAGGGGGGCTATGGCTACACCTTC. Translated, it gives CASRREGGYGYTF. V is TRBV2 and J is TRBJ1-2, with D possibly matching TRBD1 (6 bases). Germline V gives CDR1 SNHLY, CDR2 FYNNEI. V was pared by 8 bases and J by 4 bases, with 14 bases between. The CDR3 is made up of 13 amino acids. The full variable domain, in which reference TRBV2 and TRBJ1-2 provide the parts outside the CDR3, is EPEVTQTPSHQVTQMGQEVILRCVPISNHLYFYWYRQILGQKVEFLVSFYNNEISEKSEIFDDQFSVERPDGSNFTLKIRSTKLEDSAMYFCASRREGGYGYTFGSGTRLTVV.

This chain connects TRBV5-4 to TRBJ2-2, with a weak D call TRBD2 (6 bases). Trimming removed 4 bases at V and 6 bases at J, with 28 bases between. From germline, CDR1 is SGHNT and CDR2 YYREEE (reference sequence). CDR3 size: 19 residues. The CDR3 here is CASSTKIDSGGNFAGELFF. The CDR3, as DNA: TGTGCCAGCAGCACGAAAATTGATAGCGGAGGAAATTTTGCCGGGGAGCTGTTTTTT.

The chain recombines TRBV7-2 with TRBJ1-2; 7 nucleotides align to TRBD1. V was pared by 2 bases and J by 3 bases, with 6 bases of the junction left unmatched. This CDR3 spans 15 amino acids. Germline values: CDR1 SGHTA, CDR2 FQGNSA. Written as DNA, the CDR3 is TGTGCCAGCAGCTTATCGACAGGGACGCACTATGGCTACACCTTC. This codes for CASSLSTGTHYGYTF.

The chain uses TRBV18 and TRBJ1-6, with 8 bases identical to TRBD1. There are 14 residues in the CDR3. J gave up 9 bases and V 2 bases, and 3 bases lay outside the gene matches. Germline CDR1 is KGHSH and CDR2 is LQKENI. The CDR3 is CASSPIDRGSPLHF. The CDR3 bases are TGTGCCAGCTCACCAATAGACAGGGGTTCACCCCTCCACTTT.

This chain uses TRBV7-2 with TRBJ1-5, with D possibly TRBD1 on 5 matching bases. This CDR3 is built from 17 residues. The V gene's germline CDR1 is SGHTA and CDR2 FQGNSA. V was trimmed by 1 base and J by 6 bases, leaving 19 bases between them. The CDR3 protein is CASSLGWEAGISQPQHF. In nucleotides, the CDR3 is TGTGCCAGCAGCTTAGGATGGGAGGCAGGGATAAGTCAGCCCCAGCATTTT. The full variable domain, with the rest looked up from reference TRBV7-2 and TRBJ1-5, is GAGVSQSPSNKVTEKGKDVELRCDPISGHTALYWYRQSLGQGLEFLIYFQGNSAPDKSGLPSDRFSAERTGGSVSTLTIQRTQQEDSAVYLCASSLGWEAGISQPQHFGDGTRLSIL.

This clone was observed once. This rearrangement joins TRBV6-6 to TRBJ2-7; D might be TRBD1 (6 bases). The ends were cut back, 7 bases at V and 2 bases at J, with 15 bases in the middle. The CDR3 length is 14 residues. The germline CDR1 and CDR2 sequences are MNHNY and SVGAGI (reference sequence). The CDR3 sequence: CASMGASGTYEQYF. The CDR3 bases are TGTGCCAGCATGGGGGCCTCGGGAACCTACGAGCAGTACTTC.

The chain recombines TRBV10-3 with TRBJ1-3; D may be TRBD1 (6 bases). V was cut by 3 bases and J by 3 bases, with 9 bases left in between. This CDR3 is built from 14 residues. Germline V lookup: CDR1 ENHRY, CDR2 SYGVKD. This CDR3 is CAISEGGLGNTIYF. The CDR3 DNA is TGTGCCATCAGTGAAGGGGGGCTTGGAAACACCATATATTTT.

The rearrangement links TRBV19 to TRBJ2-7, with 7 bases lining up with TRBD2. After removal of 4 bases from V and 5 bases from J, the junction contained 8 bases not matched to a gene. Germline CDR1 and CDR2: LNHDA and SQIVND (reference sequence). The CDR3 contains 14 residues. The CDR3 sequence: CASSTGGGTNEQYF. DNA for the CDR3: TGTGCCAGTAGTACTGGGGGGGGAACCAACGAGCAGTACTTC.

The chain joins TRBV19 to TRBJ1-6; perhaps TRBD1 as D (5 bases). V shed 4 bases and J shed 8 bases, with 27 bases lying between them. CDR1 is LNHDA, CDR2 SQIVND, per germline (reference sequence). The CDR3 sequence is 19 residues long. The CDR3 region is CASSTIGPTGTGSDSPLHF. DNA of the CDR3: TGTGCCAGTAGTACCATCGGGCCCACCGGGACTGGGAGCGATTCACCCCTCCACTTT. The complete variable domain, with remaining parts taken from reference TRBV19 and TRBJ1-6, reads DGGITQSPKYLFRKEGQNVTLSCEQNLNHDAMYWYRQDPGQGLRLIYYSQIVNDFQKGDIAEGYSVSREKKESFPLTVTSAQKNPTAFYLCASSTIGPTGTGSDSPLHFGNGTRLTVT.

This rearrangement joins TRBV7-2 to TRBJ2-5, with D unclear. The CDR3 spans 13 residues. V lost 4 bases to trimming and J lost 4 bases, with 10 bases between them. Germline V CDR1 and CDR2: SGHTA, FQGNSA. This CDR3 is CASSSLIGETQYF. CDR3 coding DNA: TGTGCCAGCAGCTCCCTAATCGGAGAGACCCAGTACTTC.

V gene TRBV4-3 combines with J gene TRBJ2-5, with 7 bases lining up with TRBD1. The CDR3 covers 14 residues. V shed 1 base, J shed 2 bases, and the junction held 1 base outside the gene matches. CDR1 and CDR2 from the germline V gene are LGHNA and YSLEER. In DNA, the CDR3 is TGCGCCAGCAGCCAAGCAGGGGGTCAAGAGACCCAGTACTTC. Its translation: CASSQAGGQETQYF.

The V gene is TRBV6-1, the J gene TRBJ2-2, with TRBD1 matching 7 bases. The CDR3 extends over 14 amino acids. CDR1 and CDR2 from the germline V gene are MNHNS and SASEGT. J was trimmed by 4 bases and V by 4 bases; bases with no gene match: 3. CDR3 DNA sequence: TGTGCCAGCAGTGTGCCAGGGGGCACCGGGGAGCTGTTTTTT. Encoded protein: CASSVPGGTGELFF.

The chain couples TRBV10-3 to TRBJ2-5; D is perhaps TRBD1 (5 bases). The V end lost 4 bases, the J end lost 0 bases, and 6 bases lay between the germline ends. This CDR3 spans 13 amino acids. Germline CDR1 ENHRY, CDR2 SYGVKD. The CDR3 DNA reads TGTGCCATCAGTGCGGACAACCAAGAGACCCAGTACTTC. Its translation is CAISADNQETQYF.

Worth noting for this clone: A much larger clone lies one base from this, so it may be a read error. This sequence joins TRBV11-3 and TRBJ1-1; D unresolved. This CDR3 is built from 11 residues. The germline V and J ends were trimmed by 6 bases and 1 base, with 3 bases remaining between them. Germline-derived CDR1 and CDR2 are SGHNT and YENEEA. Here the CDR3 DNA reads TGTGCCAGCAGAAAGAACACTGAAGCTTTCTTT. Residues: CASRKNTEAFF.

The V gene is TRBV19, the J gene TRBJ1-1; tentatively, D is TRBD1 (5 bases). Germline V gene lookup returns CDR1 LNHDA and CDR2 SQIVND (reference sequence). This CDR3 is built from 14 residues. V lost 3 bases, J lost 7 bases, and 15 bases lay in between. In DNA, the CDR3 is TGTGCCAGTAGTATTGTGGGACTTTTAGGTGAAGCTTTCTTT. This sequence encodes CASSIVGLLGEAFF. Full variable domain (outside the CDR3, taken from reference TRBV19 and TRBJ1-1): DGGITQSPKYLFRKEGQNVTLSCEQNLNHDAMYWYRQDPGQGLRLIYYSQIVNDFQKGDIAEGYSVSREKKESFPLTVTSAQKNPTAFYLCASSIVGLLGEAFFGQGTRLTVV.

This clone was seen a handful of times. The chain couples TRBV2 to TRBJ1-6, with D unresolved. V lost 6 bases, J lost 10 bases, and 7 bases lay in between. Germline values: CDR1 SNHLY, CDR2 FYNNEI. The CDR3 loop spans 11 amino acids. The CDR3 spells CASRALSPLHF. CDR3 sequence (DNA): TGTGCCAGCAGAGCTTTGTCACCCCTCCACTTT.

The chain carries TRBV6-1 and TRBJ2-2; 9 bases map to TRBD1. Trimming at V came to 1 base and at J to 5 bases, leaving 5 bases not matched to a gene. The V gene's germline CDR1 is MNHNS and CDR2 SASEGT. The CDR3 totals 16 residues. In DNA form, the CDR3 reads TGTGCCAGCAGTGAAGGGGGGACAGGGAGGACCGGGGAGCTGTTTTTT. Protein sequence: CASSEGGTGRTGELFF.

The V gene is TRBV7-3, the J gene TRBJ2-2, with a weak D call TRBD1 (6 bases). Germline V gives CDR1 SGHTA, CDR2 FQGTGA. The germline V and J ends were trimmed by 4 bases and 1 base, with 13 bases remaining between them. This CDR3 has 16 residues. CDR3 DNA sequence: TGTGCCAGCAGCTCACCGGGACAATTGAACACCGGGGAGCTGTTTTTT. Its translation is CASSSPGQLNTGELFF.

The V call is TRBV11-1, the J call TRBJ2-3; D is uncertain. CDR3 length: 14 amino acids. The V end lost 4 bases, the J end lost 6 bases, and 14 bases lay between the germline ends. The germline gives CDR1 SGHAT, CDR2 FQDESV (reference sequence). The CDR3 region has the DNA TGTGCCAGCAGCTCCATTAGATATCCGGATACGCAGTATTTT. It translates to CASSSIRYPDTQYF.